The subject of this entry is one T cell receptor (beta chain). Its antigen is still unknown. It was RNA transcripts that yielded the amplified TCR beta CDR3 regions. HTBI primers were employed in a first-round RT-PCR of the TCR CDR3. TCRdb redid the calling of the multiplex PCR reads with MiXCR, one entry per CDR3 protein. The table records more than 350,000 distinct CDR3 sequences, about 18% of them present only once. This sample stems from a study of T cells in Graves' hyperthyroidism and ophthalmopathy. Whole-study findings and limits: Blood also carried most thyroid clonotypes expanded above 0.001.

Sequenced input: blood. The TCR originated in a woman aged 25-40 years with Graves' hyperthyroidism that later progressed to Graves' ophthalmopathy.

In DNA, the CDR3 is TGTGCCAGCAGCTTACCGAGCGGGGCTAGCACAGATACGCAGTATTTT. Protein: CASSLPSGASTDTQYF. The rearrangement uses TRBV7-9 and TRBJ2-3; 7 nucleotides line up with TRBD2. The CDR3 length is 16 residues. Trimming cost V 2 bases and J 0 bases; bases outside gene matches: 5. Germline V gene lookup returns CDR1 SEHNR and CDR2 FQNEAQ (reference sequence).